This is a list of T cell receptor beta chains from one sample in a study of chemoradiotherapy in HPV16-positive cancers. Produced via immunoSEQ multiplex PCR; TCRdb's table is partial and in-frame only. The sample carries fewer than 3,500 clones, around 92% recorded once. The source material was tumor tissue, sampled from a patient who underwent chemoradiotherapy. The receptor source for this set is a human donor with HPV-associated anogenital cancer. Each CDR3 is given with its conserved first and last residue. The D gene is left open where the match is weak. Not every row has a clone size; where given, it reads once, few, many or a size class.

TRBV7-2,NA,TRBJ1-2,NA,TGTGCCAGCAGCCCGAGGACAGCCGAAGGCTATGGCTACACCTTC,CASSPRTAEGYGYTF
TRBV10-2,NA,TRBJ2-2,NA,TGCGCCAGCCGGCAGACAGACACCGGGGAGCTGTTTTTT,CASRQTDTGELFF
TRBV7-3,NA,TRBJ2-1,TRBD2,TGTGCCAGCAGCCTCGGGAGCGGGGCCGGCAATGAGCAGTTCTTC,CASSLGSGAGNEQFF
TRBV7-9,NA,TRBJ1-1,NA,TGTGCCAGCAGCTTAAGACGGGGGGCGTCAGTCCCTTTCTTT,CASSLRRGASVPFF
TRBV7-2,NA,TRBJ2-6,TRBD2,TGTGCCAGCAGCCCCCGGGGGGGGCCCTCTGGGGCCAACGTCCTGACTTTC,CASSPRGGPSGANVLTF
TRBV2,NA,TRBJ2-7,NA,TGTGCCAGCAGTGAAACTGTCGAGCAGTACTTC,CASSETVEQYF
TRBV4-3,NA,TRBJ1-1,NA,TGCGCCAGCAGCCAAGGGGCAGGGGTCGGGGAAGCTTTCTTT,CASSQGAGVGEAFF
TRBV19,NA,TRBJ2-1,TRBD2,TGTGCCAGTAGTATAGATCTCGCTAGCGGGAGGGTCAGAAATGAGCAGTTCTTC,CASSIDLASGRVRNEQFF
TRBV7-9,NA,TRBJ1-2,NA,TGTGCCAGCAGCGGCGCACTTAACTATGGCTACACCTTC,CASSGALNYGYTF
TRBV4-3,NA,TRBJ2-2,NA,TGCGCCAGCAGCCACTCCGCAGAGGGGGGCTGGGGGGAGCTGTTTTTT,CASSHSAEGGWGELFF
TRBV19,NA,TRBJ2-7,TRBD2,TGTGCCAGTAGTACGTCTCTAGCGGGAGGTGGCGAGCAGTACTTC,CASSTSLAGGGEQYF
TRBV7-2,few,TRBJ1-2,NA,TGTGCCAGCAGCTTAGATGGAGGGGCGCTGGGTGGCTACACCTTC,CASSLDGGALGGYTF
TRBV18,NA,TRBJ2-5,NA,TGTGCCAGCTCACCACCGAGCAGCCAGGGCGTGTCCCAGTACTTC,CASSPPSSQGVSQYF
TRBV7-9,NA,TRBJ2-2,NA,TGTGCCAGCAGCTCCGCAGGGAGACCCGGGGAGCTGTTTTTT,CASSSAGRPGELFF
TRBV7-6,few,TRBJ2-5,TRBD1,TGTGCCAGCAGCTCGGGACAGGGGTTTGAAGAGACCCAGTACTTC,CASSSGQGFEETQYF
TRBV6-5,NA,TRBJ2-7,TRBD1,TGTGCCAGCAGCCTCCGACAGGGGGGGTACGAGCAGTACTTC,CASSLRQGGYEQYF
TRBV30,NA,TRBJ2-3,NA,TGTGCCTGGAGACCGGTAGATACGCAGTATTTT,CAWRPVDTQYF
TRBV5-4,NA,TRBJ2-7,TRBD2,TGTGCCAGCAGCGTAAAACTAGCGGGAAACTACGAGCAGTACTTC,CASSVKLAGNYEQYF
TRBV6-1,NA,TRBJ1-3,TRBD1,TGTGCCAGCATGGGACAGGGGGCGGGAAACACCATATATTTT,CASMGQGAGNTIYF
TRBV2,NA,TRBJ2-7,NA,TGTGCCAGCAGCCCGGACGCCTACGAGCAGTACTTC,CASSPDAYEQYF
TRBV28,NA,TRBJ1-1,NA,TGTGCCAGCACACCCCTCCTGGCCTACAGTGAAGCTTTCTTT,CASTPLLAYSEAFF
TRBV9,NA,TRBJ1-1,TRBD1,TGTGCCAGCAGCGTAGGGGACAGGGGGGGCACTGAAGCTTTCTTT,CASSVGDRGGTEAFF
TRBV29-1,NA,TRBJ2-3,NA,TGCAGCCTCCTTCATCCTTCTGATACGCAGTATTTT,CSLLHPSDTQYF
TRBV19,NA,TRBJ1-5,NA,TGTGCCAGTAGTCTGGGGGGAGGGGTGTTGAGCAATCAGCCCCAGCATTTT,CASSLGGGVLSNQPQHF
TRBV6-6,NA,TRBJ2-7,TRBD2,TGTGCCAGTAGCGGGACCGACGAGCAGTACTTC,CASSGTDEQYF
TRBV10-2,NA,TRBJ1-5,NA,TGCGCCAGCAGACAAGGGGTTCATCAGCCCCAGCATTTT,CASRQGVHQPQHF
TRBV7-9,NA,TRBJ2-2,NA,TGTGCCACCCCCCTTCTTGGTGGGAGCAACACCGGGGAGCTGTTTTTT,CATPLLGGSNTGELFF
TRBV5-1,NA,TRBJ2-5,TRBD2,TGCGCCAGCAGCTTTATGGGGGAGGGCCGCTGGGAGACCCAGTACTTC,CASSFMGEGRWETQYF
TRBV7-2,NA,TRBJ1-4,TRBD1,TGTGCCAGCAGCAAAGCCACAGGGGGCCTTGGGGAAAAACTGTTTTTT,CASSKATGGLGEKLFF
TRBV7-9,NA,TRBJ1-2,NA,TGTGCCAGCAGCTCTCGACAGCTAGGCAGAAAACATGGCTACACCTTC,CASSSRQLGRKHGYTF
TRBV11-2,NA,TRBJ2-5,TRBD2,TGTGCCAGCAGCTTAGCCCAAGGACTAGCGAATCAAGAGACCCAGTACTTC,CASSLAQGLANQETQYF
TRBV13,NA,TRBJ1-2,NA,TGTGCCAGCAGCTCCGGGTCGCCAACCGGCTATGGCTACACCTTC,CASSSGSPTGYGYTF
TRBV4-2,once,TRBJ2-1,NA,TGTGCCAGCAGCCACGGCCCTGTTAGGGGGCAGTTCTTC,CASSHGPVRGQFF
TRBV7-9,NA,TRBJ1-1,TRBD1,TGTGCCAGCAGCCGACAGGGGGATCGAAACACTGAAGCTTTCTTT,CASSRQGDRNTEAFF
TRBV7-6,NA,TRBJ2-2,TRBD2,TGTGCCAGCAGCTCTGTCGGGAGGGACACCGGGGAGCTGTTTTTT,CASSSVGRDTGELFF
TRBV27,NA,TRBJ1-2,TRBD1,TGTGCCAGCACCCCTTTATCGGGACAGCTCTATGGCTACACCTTC,CASTPLSGQLYGYTF
TRBV28,NA,TRBJ2-5,TRBD2,TGTGCCAGCAGTACGGGACTAGCGAGAGGAGAGACCCAGTACTTC,CASSTGLARGETQYF
TRBV11-3,once,TRBJ2-3,TRBD1,TGTGCCAGCAGCCCCGGGGACAGGCCCACAGATACGCAGTATTTT,CASSPGDRPTDTQYF
TRBV30,NA,TRBJ2-7,TRBD1,TGTGCCTGGAGTGTACAGGGGAAGGCCTCCTACGAGCAGTACTTC,CAWSVQGKASYEQYF
TRBV7-9,NA,TRBJ1-1,TRBD1,TGTGCCAGCAGCCGGGACAGGGGCACTGAAGCTTTCTTT,CASSRDRGTEAFF
TRBV30,NA,TRBJ2-5,NA,TGTGCCTGGAGTGTAACCGGCCGAGAGACCCAGTACTTC,CAWSVTGRETQYF
TRBV15,NA,TRBJ2-7,TRBD1,TGTGCCACCAGCAGAGACCCCCCGGGACAGGCCGACGAGCAGTACTTC,CATSRDPPGQADEQYF
TRBV18,NA,TRBJ2-2,TRBD1,TGTGCCAGCTCACCACCGGTGACAGGGGGCACCGGGGAGCTGTTTTTT,CASSPPVTGGTGELFF
TRBV30,NA,TRBJ2-5,NA,TGTGCCTGGAGCCGTTCGCCCGCCAGATCAGAGACCCAGTACTTC,CAWSRSPARSETQYF